A single sample is the source of the 13 T cell receptor beta chains below, sequenced in a study of blood T cell repertoires in COVID-19. This table comes from immunoSEQ multiplex PCR, and its TCRdb copy is limited to in-frame clones, with some not included. The sample yields about 440,000 clones, 75% to 90% seen once. Sequenced input: peripheral blood. The receptors were sampled from a woman in her 30s with acute or convalescent COVID-19.

The CDR3 protein is CATSSRTGWENTEAFF. The DNA for the CDR3 is TGTGCCACCAGCAGCCGGACAGGGTGGGAGAACACTGAAGCTTTCTTT. The J gene is TRBJ1-1, the V gene TRBV15; TRBD1 agrees at 8 bases. The CDR3 consists of 16 residues. CDR1 and CDR2 from the germline V gene are LNHNV and YYDKDF (reference sequence). The V segment lost 3 bases and the J segment 1 base; nucleotides outside the gene matches: 7.

The chain couples TRBV6-1 to TRBJ2-5; 7 nucleotides match TRBD2. Germline trimming cut 6 bases from V and 3 bases from J; bases unmatched to any gene: 7. This CDR3 has 14 residues. Germline V CDR1 and CDR2: MNHNS, SASEGT. CDR3 sequence: CASRIGGVEETQYF. The DNA of the CDR3 is TGTGCCAGCAGGATTGGGGGGGTTGAAGAGACCCAGTACTTC.

The chain employs TRBV29-1 and TRBJ1-1; the D gene is possibly TRBD1 (6 bases). Deletions cut 6 bases from V and 4 bases from J, with 15 bases between. This CDR3 comprises 13 residues. Looked up from germline, CDR1 is SQVTM and CDR2 is ANQGSEA. CDR3 loop: CSVAGVWGTEAFF. Written as DNA, the CDR3 is TGCAGCGTCGCAGGGGTTTGGGGCACTGAAGCTTTCTTT.

This rearrangement joins TRBV7-2 to TRBJ2-3; D may be TRBD1 (6 bases). V gave up 1 base and J gave up 2 bases, with 10 bases separating them. This CDR3 region has 15 residues. In germline, CDR1 is SGHTA, CDR2 FQGNSA. CDR3 in amino acids: CASSLGTVLTDTQYF. The CDR3 DNA follows: TGTGCCAGCAGCTTAGGGACAGTGCTCACAGATACGCAGTATTTT. The full variable domain, in which reference TRBV7-2 and TRBJ2-3 provide the parts outside the CDR3, is GAGVSQSPSNKVTEKGKDVELRCDPISGHTALYWYRQSLGQGLEFLIYFQGNSAPDKSGLPSDRFSAERTGGSVSTLTIQRTQQEDSAVYLCASSLGTVLTDTQYFGPGTRLTVL.

This chain joins TRBV23-1 and TRBJ2-5; 7 bases are a match to TRBD1. TRBV23-1 belongs to the ORF category, with a function that is uncertain. J lost 4 bases, V lost 7 bases, and 15 bases had no gene match. The CDR3 has 16 amino acids. The CDR3, as DNA: TGCGCCAGCACTCTGGAGGATACAGGGGTGGGAGAGACCCAGTACTTC. Its translation: CASTLEDTGVGETQYF.

This clone was counted a single time. The chain joins TRBV30 to TRBJ2-1; the D gene is possibly TRBD2 (6 bases). The CDR3 has 13 amino acids. V was pared by 3 bases and J by 9 bases, with 15 bases between. Germline values: CDR1 GTSNPN, CDR2 SVGIG (reference sequence). The DNA for the CDR3 is TGTGCCTGGAGAACCCCCCCCGGGAGTGAGCAGTTCTTC. Protein: CAWRTPPGSEQFF.

This clone was seen more than once but under ten times. This rearrangement joins TRBV7-9 to TRBJ1-1; 9 bases fit TRBD1. J lost 4 bases, V lost 7 bases, and 4 bases had no gene match. Germline CDR1 SEHNR, CDR2 FQNEAQ (reference sequence). The CDR3 has 13 residues. The CDR3 spells CASTLDRGTEAFF. The DNA for the CDR3 is TGTGCCAGCACCCTGGACAGGGGCACTGAAGCTTTCTTT. Drawing the rest from reference TRBV7-9 and TRBJ1-1, the complete variable domain is DTGVSQNPRHKITKRGQNVTFRCDPISEHNRLYWYRQTLGQGPEFLTYFQNEAQLEKSRLLSDRFSAERPKGSFSTLEIQRTEQGDSAMYLCASTLDRGTEAFFGQGTRLTVV.

J is TRBJ2-7 and V is TRBV4-1; 7 bases are shared with TRBD1. Trimming cost V 1 base and J 0 bases; bases outside gene matches: 6. This CDR3 has 16 amino acids. Germline CDR1 MGHRA, CDR2 YSYEKL. The CDR3 sequence: CASSQVAGQASYEQYF. In nucleotides, the CDR3 is TGCGCCAGCAGCCAAGTCGCAGGACAGGCCTCCTACGAGCAGTACTTC.

V and J are TRBV9 and TRBJ1-2, with 7 bases aligning to TRBD1. The CDR3 covers 17 residues. The germline gives CDR1 SGDLS, CDR2 YYNGEE. The V gene end was trimmed by 3 bases and the J gene end by 6 bases; junction bases not matched to a gene: 17. DNA for the CDR3: TGTGCCAGCAGCGCCCGGGACAGTGCTTCCGCAAGAAATGGCTACACCTTC. Its translation is CASSARDSASARNGYTF.

The rearrangement joins TRBV2 to TRBJ2-5; 9 nucleotides agree with TRBD1. With V trimmed by 3 bases and J by 4 bases, 15 bases remained unmatched. CDR1 and CDR2 (germline): SNHLY, FYNNEI. The CDR3 spans 18 residues. The CDR3 here is CASSELGPGQGIRETQYF. CDR3 bases: TGTGCCAGCAGTGAGCTTGGGCCGGGACAGGGTATCCGAGAGACCCAGTACTTC.

The V and J genes are TRBV9 and TRBJ2-7; possibly TRBD2 for D (7 bases). CDR3 length: 15 residues. V lost 4 bases to trimming and J lost 3 bases, with 17 bases between them. Germline assignment: CDR1 SGDLS and CDR2 YYNGEE. The CDR3 sequence is CASSQKGGGNYEQYF. The CDR3 bases are TGTGCCAGCAGCCAGAAGGGCGGGGGCAACTACGAGCAGTACTTC.

The rearrangement links TRBV12-3 or TRBV12-4 to TRBJ1-2; D is undetermined. The CDR3 extends over 13 amino acids. V gave up 1 base and J gave up 4 bases, with 7 bases separating them. CDR3 sequence reads: CASSLGQSYGYTF. The CDR3 DNA follows: TGTGCCAGCAGTTTAGGACAAAGCTATGGCTACACCTTC.

V and J are TRBV2 and TRBJ2-5; perhaps TRBD2 as D (5 bases). The CDR3 has 14 residues. Germline CDR1 SNHLY, CDR2 FYNNEI. The V end was cut by 5 bases, the J end by 5 bases, with 15 bases between. CDR3 nucleotide sequence: TGTGCCAGCAGTATCATAGCGAGGGAGGAGACCCAGTACTTC. Its protein is CASSIIAREETQYF.